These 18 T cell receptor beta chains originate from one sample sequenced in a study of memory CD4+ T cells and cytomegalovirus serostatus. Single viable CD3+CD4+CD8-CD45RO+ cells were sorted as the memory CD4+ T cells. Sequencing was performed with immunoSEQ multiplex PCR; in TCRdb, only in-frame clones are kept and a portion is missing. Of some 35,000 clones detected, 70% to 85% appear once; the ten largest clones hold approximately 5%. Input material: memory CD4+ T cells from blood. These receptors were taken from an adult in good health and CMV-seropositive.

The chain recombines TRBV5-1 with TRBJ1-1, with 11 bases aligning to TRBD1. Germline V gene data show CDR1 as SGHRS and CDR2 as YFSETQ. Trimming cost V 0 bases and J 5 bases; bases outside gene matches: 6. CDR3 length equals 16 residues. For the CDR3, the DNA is TGCGCCAGCAGCTTGGATGGACAGGGGGCTTATACTGAAGCTTTCTTT. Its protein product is CASSLDGQGAYTEAFF.

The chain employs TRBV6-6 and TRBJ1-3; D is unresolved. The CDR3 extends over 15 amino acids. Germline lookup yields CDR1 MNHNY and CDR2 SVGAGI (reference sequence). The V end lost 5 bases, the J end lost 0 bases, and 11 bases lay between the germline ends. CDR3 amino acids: CASSQSEGSGNTIYF. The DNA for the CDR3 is TGTGCCAGCAGTCAATCAGAGGGCTCTGGAAACACCATATATTTT.

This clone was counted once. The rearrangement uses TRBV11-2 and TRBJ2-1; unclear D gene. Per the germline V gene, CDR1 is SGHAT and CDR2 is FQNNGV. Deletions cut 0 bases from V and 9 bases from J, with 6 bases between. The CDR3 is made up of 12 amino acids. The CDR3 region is CASSLERVEQFF. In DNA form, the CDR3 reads TGTGCCAGCAGCTTAGAAAGGGTTGAGCAGTTCTTC.

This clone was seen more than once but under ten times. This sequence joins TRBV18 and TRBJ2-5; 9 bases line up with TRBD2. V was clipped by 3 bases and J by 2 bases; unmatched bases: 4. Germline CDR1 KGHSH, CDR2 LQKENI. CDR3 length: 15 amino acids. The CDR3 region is CASSPSTSGQETQYF. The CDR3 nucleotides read TGTGCCAGCTCACCGTCAACTAGCGGGCAAGAGACCCAGTACTTC.

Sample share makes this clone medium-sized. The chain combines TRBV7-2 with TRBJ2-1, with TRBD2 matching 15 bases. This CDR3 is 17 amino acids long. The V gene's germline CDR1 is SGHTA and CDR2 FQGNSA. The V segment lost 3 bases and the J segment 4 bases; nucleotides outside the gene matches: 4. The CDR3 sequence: CASSLGLAGGGYNEQFF. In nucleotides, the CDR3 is TGTGCCAGCAGCTTGGGACTAGCGGGGGGTGGGTACAATGAGCAGTTCTTC.

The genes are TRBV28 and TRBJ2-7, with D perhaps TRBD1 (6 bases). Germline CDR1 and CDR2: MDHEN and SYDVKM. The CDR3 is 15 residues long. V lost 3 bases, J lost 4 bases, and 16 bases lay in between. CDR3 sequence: CASSFPPGHLYEQYF. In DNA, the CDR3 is TGTGCCAGCAGTTTTCCCCCGGGACATCTATACGAGCAGTACTTC.

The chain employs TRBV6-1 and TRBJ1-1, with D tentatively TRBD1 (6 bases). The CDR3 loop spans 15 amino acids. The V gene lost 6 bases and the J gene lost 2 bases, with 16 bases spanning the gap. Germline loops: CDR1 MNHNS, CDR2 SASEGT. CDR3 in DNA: TGTGCCAGCAGCCCCTTAAGGGGGGCTAACACTGAAGCTTTCTTT. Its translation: CASSPLRGANTEAFF.

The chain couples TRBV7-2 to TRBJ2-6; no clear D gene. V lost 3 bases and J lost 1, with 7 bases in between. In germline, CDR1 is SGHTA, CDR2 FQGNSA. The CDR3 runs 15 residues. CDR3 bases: TGTGCCAGCAGCTTGTCGTTGTCTGGGGCCAACGTCCTGACTTTC. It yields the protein CASSLSLSGANVLTF. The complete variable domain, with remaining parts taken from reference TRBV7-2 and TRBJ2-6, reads GAGVSQSPSNKVTEKGKDVELRCDPISGHTALYWYRQSLGQGLEFLIYFQGNSAPDKSGLPSDRFSAERTGGSVSTLTIQRTQQEDSAVYLCASSLSLSGANVLTFGAGSRLTVL.

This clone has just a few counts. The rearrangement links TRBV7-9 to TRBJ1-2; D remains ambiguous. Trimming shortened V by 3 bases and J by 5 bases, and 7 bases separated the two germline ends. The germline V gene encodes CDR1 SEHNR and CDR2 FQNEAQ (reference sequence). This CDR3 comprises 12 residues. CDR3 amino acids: CASSFEGYGYTF. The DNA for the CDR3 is TGTGCCAGCAGCTTTGAAGGTTATGGCTACACCTTC.

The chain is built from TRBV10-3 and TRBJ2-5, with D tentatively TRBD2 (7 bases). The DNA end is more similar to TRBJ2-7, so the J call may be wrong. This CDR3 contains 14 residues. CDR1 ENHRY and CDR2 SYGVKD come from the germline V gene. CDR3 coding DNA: TGTGCCATCAGCGGGGGGCCGAGCTCCTACGAGCAGTACTTC. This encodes CAISGGPSSYEQYF.

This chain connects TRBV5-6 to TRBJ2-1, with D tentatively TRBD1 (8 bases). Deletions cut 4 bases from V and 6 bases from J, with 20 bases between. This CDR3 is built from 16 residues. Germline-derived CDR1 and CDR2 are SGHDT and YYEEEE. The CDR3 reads CASSLLQGGNFNEQFF. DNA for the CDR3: TGTGCCAGCAGCCTCCTACAGGGGGGGAATTTCAATGAGCAGTTCTTC.

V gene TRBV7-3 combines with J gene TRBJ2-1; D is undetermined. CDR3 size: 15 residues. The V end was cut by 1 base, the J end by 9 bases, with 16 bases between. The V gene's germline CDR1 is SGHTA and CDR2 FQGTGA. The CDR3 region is CASSLKATGDVEQFF. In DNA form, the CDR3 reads TGTGCCAGCAGCTTAAAGGCAACCGGCGACGTTGAGCAGTTCTTC. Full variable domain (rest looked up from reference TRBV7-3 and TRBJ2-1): GAGVSQTPSNKVTEKGKYVELRCDPISGHTALYWYRQSLGQGPEFLIYFQGTGAADDSGLPNDRFFAVRPEGSVSTLKIQRTERGDSAVYLCASSLKATGDVEQFFGPGTRLTVL.

The CDR3 region is CASRGAGSGYGYTF. CDR3 nucleotide sequence: TGTGCCAGCAGGGGGGCAGGGTCGGGCTATGGCTACACCTTC. The J gene is TRBJ1-2, the V gene TRBV7-9; tentatively, D is TRBD1 (6 bases). This CDR3 spans 14 amino acids. V was trimmed by 6 bases and J by 4 bases, leaving 15 bases between them. The V gene's germline CDR1 is SEHNR and CDR2 FQNEAQ (reference sequence).

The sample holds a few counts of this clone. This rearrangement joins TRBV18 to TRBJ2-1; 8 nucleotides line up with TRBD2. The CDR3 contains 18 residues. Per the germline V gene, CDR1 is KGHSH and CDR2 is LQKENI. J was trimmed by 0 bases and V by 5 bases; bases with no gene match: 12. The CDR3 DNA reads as TGTGCCAGCTCATTGCGGCTAGCGGGTTCTTTCTCCTACAATGAGCAGTTCTTC. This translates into CASSLRLAGSFSYNEQFF.

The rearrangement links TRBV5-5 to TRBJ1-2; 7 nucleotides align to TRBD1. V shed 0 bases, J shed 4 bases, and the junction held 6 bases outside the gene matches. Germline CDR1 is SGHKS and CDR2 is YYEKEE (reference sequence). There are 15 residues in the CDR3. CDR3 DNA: TGTGCCAGCAGCTTGGGCGCAGGGGGGGGCTATGGCTACACCTTC. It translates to CASSLGAGGGYGYTF.

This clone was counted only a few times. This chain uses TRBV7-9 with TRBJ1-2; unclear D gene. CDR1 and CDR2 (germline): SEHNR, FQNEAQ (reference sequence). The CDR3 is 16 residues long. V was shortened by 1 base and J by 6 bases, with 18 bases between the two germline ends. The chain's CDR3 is CASSLVVAVLAHGYTF. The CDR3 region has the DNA TGTGCCAGCAGCTTAGTAGTAGCGGTCTTAGCACATGGCTACACCTTC.

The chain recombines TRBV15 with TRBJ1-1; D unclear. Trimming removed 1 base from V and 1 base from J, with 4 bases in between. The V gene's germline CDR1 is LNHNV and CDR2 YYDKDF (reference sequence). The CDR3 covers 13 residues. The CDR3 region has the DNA TGTGCCACCAGCAGAGTGGCGAACACTGAAGCTTTCTTT. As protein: CATSRVANTEAFF.

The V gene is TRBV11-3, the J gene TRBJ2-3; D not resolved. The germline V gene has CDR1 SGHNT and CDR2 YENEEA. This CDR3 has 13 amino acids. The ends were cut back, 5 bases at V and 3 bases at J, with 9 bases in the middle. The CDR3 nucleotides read TGTGCCAGCAGCACCAGGACGACAGATACGCAGTATTTT. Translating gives CASSTRTTDTQYF.